The sequence of this TCR beta chain was determined in a study of blood T cells in healthy people across ages. Healthy Caucasian individuals from Russia aged roughly 6 to 90 served as donors. Study results and caveats: Among long-lived donors, naive CD4+ cells were more numerous and diversity higher than in aged donors.

A sample-barcoded 5' primer and a J-beta primer mix were used in a second PCR of roughly 7 to 12 cycles. From the 5' RACE reads, TCRdb called clonotypes with MiXCR, one entry per CDR3 protein. The sample yields about 840,000 distinct CDR3 sequences, about 28% seen once. CDR1 MDHEN and CDR2 SYDVKM come from the germline V gene. CDR3 size: 15 residues. The V end was cut by 7 bases, the J end by 9 bases, with 19 bases between. A note on this clonotype: Its antigen is unidentified.

These data also featured in a second study, about T cells of mothers and their children.

Sequencing was done on a sample of blood. This TCR derives from a woman between 40 and 55 years old in good health. The chain recombines TRBV28 with TRBJ1-6, with D tentatively TRBD1 (5 bases). The CDR3 DNA reads as TGTGCCAGCACCCTCGGGGGGGGACGGGGTTCACCCCTCCACTTT. As protein: CASTLGGGRGSPLHF. Full variable domain (rest looked up from reference TRBV28 and TRBJ1-6): DVKVTQSSRYLVKRTGEKVFLECVQDMDHENMFWYRQDPGLGLRLIYFSYDVKMKEKGDIPEGYSVSREKKERFSLILESASTNQTSMYLCASTLGGGRGSPLHFGNGTRLTVT.